This T cell receptor beta chain appears in the sequencing data of a study of PD-1 blockade in classical Hodgkin lymphoma. Sequencing was performed with immunoSEQ multiplex PCR; in TCRdb, only in-frame clones are kept and a portion is missing. The sample carries some 21,000 clones, approximately 70% recorded once. Unmatched junction bases numbered 9, after V lost 5 bases and J lost 2 bases. The CDR3 contains 16 residues. Germline V gives CDR1 SGHNT, CDR2 YYREEE (reference sequence). Every patient was affected by relapse after autologous stem cell transplantation, while exposure to brentuximab vedotin was not uniform. Patients showed best responses of complete response, partial response or progressive disease. Details on this clone: Its antigen is still unknown.

Overall study results and limits: By cycle point C4D1, TCR diversity had risen significantly in CD4+ cells (but not CD8+ cells). Patients who responded completely had about the same baseline diversity as newly diagnosed patients. Newly diagnosed patients were reported to start with lower TCR diversity than healthy donors.

This TCR was sampled from a human donor with classical Hodgkin lymphoma. The chain recombines TRBV5-4 with TRBJ2-3, with 9 bases matching TRBD2. This sample comprised peripheral blood mononuclear cells (PBMCs), obtained at baseline. The CDR3 DNA reads as TGTGCCAGCAGTCAAAGGCTAGCGGGGCTCACAGATACGCAGTATTTT. It codes for CASSQRLAGLTDTQYF.